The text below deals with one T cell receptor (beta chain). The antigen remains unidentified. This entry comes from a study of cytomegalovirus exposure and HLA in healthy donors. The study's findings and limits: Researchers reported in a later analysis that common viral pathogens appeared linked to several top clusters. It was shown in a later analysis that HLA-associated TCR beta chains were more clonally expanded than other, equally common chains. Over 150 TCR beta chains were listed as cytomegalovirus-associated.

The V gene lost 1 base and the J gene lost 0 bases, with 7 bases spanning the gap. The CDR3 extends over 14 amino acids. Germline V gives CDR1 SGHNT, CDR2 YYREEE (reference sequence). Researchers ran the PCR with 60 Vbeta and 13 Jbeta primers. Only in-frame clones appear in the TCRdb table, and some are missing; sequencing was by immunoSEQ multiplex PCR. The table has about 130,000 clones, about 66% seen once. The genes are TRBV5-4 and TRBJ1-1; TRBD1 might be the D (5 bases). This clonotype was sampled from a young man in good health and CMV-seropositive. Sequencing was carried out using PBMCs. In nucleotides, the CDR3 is TGTGCCAGCAGCTTGCCAGGGTTGAACACTGAAGCTTTCTTT. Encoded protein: CASSLPGLNTEAFF.